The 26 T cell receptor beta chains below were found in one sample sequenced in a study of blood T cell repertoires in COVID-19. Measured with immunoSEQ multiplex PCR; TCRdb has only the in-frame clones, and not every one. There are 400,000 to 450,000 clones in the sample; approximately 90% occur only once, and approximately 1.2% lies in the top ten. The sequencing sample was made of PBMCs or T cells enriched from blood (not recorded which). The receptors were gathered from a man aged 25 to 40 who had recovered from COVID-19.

The CDR3 DNA is TGTGCCAGCCAGCAGACAGGCGGCGGAAACACCATATATTTT. Protein product: CASQQTGGGNTIYF. The V call is TRBV25-1, the J call TRBJ1-3; D might be TRBD1 (6 bases). V shed 8 bases and J shed 4 bases, with 15 bases lying between them. Per the germline V gene, CDR1 is MGHDK and CDR2 is SYGVNS. The CDR3 is 14 amino acids.

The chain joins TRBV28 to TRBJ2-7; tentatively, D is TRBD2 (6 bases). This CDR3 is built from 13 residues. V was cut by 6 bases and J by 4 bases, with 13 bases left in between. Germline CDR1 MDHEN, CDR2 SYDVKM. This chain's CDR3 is CASRPGSFYEQYF. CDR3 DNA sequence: TGTGCCAGCAGACCCGGGAGTTTTTACGAGCAGTACTTC.

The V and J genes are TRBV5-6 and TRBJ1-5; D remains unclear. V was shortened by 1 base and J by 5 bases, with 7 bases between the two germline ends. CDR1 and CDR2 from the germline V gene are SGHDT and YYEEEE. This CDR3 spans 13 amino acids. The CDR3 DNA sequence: TGTGCCAGCAGCTTGTCCGGGGATCAGCCCCAGCATTTT. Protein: CASSLSGDQPQHF.

CDR3 protein: CASRRTGVTEAFF. CDR3 nucleotides: TGTGCCAGCAGACGCACAGGGGTAACTGAAGCTTTCTTT. The J gene is TRBJ1-1, the V gene TRBV11-2, with 7 nucleotides matching TRBD1. The ends lost 6 bases at V and 5 bases at J; junction bases unmatched: 6. This CDR3 contains 13 residues. Germline-derived CDR1 and CDR2 are SGHAT and FQNNGV. The full variable domain, completed using reference TRBV11-2 and TRBJ1-1, is EAGVAQSPRYKIIEKRQSVAFWCNPISGHATLYWYQQILGQGPKLLIQFQNNGVVDDSQLPKDRFSAERLKGVDSTLKIQPAKLEDSAVYLCASRRTGVTEAFFGQGTRLTVV.

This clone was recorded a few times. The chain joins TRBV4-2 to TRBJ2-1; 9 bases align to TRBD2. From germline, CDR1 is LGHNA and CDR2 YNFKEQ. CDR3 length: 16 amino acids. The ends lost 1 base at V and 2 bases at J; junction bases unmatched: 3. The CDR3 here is CASSQAASGTYNEQFF. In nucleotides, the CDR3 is TGTGCCAGCAGCCAAGCCGCTAGCGGGACCTACAATGAGCAGTTCTTC.

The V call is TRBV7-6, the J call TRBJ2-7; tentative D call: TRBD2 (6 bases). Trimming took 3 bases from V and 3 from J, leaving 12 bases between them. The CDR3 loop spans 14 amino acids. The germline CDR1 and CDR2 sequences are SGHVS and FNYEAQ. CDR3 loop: CASSFRDSGYEQYF. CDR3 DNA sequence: TGTGCCAGCAGCTTTAGGGACTCGGGCTACGAGCAGTACTTC.

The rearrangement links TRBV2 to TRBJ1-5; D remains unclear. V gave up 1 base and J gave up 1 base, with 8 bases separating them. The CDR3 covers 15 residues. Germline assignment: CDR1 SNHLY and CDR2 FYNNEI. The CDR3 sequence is CASSEGRGSNQPQHF. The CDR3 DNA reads TGTGCCAGCAGTGAAGGGCGCGGGAGCAATCAGCCCCAGCATTTT.

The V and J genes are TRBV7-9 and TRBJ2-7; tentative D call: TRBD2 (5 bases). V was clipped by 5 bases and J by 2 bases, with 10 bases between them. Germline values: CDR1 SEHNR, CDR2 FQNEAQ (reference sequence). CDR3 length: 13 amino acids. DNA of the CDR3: TGTGCCAGCAGCACCCCGGGGACCTACGAGCAGTACTTC. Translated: CASSTPGTYEQYF.

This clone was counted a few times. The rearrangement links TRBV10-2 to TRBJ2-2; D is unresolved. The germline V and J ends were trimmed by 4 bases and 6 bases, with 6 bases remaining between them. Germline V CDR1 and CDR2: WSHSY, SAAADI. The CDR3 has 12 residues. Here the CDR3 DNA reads TGCGCCAGCAGTGGTGTCTCCGGGGAGCTGTTTTTT. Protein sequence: CASSGVSGELFF.

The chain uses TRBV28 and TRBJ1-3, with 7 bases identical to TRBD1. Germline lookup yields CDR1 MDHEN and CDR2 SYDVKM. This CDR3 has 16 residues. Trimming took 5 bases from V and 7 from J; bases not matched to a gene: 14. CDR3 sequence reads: CASSHDMTGRRNTIYF. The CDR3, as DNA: TGTGCCAGCAGTCACGATATGACAGGGAGGAGGAACACCATATATTTT. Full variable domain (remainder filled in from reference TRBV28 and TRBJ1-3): DVKVTQSSRYLVKRTGEKVFLECVQDMDHENMFWYRQDPGLGLRLIYFSYDVKMKEKGDIPEGYSVSREKKERFSLILESASTNQTSMYLCASSHDMTGRRNTIYFGEGSWLTVV.

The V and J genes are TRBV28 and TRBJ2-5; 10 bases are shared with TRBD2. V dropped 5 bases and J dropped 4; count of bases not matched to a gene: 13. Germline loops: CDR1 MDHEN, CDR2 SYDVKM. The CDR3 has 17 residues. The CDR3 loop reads CASSNNPRSSGRETQYF. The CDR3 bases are TGTGCCAGCAGTAACAACCCTAGGTCTAGCGGGAGAGAGACCCAGTACTTC.

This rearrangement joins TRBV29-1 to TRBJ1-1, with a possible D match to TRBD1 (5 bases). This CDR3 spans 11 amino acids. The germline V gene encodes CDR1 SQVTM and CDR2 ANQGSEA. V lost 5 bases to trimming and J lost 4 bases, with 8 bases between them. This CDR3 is CSVQGPTEAFF. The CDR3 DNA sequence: TGCAGCGTTCAGGGTCCCACTGAAGCTTTCTTT.

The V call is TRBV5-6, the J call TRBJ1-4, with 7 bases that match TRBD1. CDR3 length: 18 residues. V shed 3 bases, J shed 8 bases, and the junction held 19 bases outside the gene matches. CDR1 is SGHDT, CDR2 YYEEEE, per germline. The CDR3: CASSSHRGGSSAGEKLFF. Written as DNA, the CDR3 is TGTGCCAGCAGCTCGCACAGGGGAGGTTCGTCGGCGGGGGAAAAACTGTTTTTT.

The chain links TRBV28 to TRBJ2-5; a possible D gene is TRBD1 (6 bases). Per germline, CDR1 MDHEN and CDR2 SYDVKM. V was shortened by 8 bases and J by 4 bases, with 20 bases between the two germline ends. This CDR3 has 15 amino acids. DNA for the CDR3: TGTGCCAGCGAAACCCCCCAGGGGCAGGGAGAGACCCAGTACTTC. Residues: CASETPQGQGETQYF.

The CDR3 spells CASSSGFAPLHF. The CDR3 nucleotides read TGTGCCAGCAGCTCGGGGTTCGCACCCCTCCACTTT. V gene TRBV5-6 combines with J gene TRBJ1-6; D gene ambiguous. The ends were cut back, 3 bases at V and 11 bases at J, with 9 bases in the middle. The germline V gene encodes CDR1 SGHDT and CDR2 YYEEEE. CDR3 length: 12 amino acids. The whole variable domain, filled in from reference TRBV5-6 and TRBJ1-6, reads DAGVTQSPTHLIKTRGQQVTLRCSPKSGHDTVSWYQQALGQGPQFIFQYYEEEERQRGNFPDRFSGHQFPNYSSELNVNALLLGDSALYLCASSSGFAPLHFGNGTRLTVT.

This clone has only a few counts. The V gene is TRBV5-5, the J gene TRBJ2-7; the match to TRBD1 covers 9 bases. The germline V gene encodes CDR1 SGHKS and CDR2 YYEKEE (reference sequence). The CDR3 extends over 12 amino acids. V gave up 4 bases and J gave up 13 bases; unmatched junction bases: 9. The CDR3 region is CASSEGQGRKYF. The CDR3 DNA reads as TGTGCCAGCAGCGAAGGACAGGGGCGCAAATACTTC.

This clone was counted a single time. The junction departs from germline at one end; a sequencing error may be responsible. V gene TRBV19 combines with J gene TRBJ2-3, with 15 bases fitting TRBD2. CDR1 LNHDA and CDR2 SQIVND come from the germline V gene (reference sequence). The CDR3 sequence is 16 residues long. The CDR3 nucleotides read TGTGCCAGTAGTTGGGGACTAGCGGGGGGCACGGATACGCAGTATTTT. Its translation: CASSWGLAGGTDTQYF.

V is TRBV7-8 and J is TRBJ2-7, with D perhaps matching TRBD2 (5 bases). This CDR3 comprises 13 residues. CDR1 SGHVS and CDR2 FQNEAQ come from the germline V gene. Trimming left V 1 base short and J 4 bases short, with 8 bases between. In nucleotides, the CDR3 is TGTGCCAGCAGCTTAGGAGGGAAATACGAGCAGTACTTC. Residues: CASSLGGKYEQYF.

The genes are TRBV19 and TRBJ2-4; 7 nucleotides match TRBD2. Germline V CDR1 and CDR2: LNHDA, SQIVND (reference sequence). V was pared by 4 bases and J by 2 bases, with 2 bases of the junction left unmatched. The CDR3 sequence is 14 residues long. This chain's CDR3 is CASSKREPKNIQYF. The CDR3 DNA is TGTGCCAGTAGTAAGCGGGAACCCAAAAACATTCAGTACTTC.

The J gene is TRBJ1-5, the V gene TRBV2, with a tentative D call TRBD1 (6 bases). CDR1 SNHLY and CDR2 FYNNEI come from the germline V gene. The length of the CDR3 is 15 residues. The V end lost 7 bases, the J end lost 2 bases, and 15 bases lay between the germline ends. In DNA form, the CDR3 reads TGTGCCAGCACCGCACAGGGTTTTGGCAATCAGCCCCAGCATTTT. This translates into CASTAQGFGNQPQHF.

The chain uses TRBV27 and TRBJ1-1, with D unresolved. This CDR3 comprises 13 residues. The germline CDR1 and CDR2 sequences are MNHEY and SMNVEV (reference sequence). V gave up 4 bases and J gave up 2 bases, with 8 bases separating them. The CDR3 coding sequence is TGTGCCAGCAGTTGGAGGGAAAACACTGAAGCTTTCTTT. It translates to CASSWRENTEAFF.

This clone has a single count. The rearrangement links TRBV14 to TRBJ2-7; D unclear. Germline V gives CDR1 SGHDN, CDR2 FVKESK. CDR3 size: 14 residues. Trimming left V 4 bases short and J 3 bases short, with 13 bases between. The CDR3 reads CASSPLRGGYEQYF. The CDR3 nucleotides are TGTGCCAGCAGCCCCCTCCGAGGCGGCTACGAGCAGTACTTC.

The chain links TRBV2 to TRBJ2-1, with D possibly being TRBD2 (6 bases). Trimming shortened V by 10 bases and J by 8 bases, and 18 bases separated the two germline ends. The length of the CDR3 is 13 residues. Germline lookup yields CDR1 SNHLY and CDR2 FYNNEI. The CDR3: CATGTSPPHEQFF. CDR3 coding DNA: TGTGCCACCGGGACTTCTCCCCCGCATGAGCAGTTCTTC.

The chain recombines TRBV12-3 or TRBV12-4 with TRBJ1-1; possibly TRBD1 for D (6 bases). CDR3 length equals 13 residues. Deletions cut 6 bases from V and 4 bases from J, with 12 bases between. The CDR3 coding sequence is TGTGCCAGCAGACCAAAGGACAGCACTGAAGCTTTCTTT. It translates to CASRPKDSTEAFF.

CDR3 loop: CASSPTGTDYGYTF. The CDR3 bases are TGTGCCAGCAGCCCTACCGGGACAGACTATGGCTACACCTTC. The V call is TRBV28, the J call TRBJ1-2, with 7 nucleotides matching TRBD1. Germline CDR1 and CDR2: MDHEN and SYDVKM. The CDR3 consists of 14 residues. V shed 6 bases, J shed 3 bases, and the junction held 7 bases outside the gene matches.

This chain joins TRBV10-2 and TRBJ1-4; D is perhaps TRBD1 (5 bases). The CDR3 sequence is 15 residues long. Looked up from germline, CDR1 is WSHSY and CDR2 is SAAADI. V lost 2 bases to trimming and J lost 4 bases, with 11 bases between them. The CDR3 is CASSESGQGNEKLFF. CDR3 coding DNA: TGCGCCAGCAGTGAGAGTGGGCAGGGTAATGAAAAACTGTTTTTT.